This TCR beta chain was sequenced in a study of blood T cell repertoires in COVID-19. Across the study: Nucleic acid was either cDNA or gDNA, and it came from T cells, B-cell-depleted T cells, or PBMCs.

The V and J ends lost 0 bases and 6 bases respectively, with 6 bases between them. There are 13 residues in the CDR3. CDR1 and CDR2 (germline): MNHEY, SVGAGI. The data were produced by immunoSEQ multiplex PCR, yet TCRdb's version contains in-frame clones alone and is incomplete. The sample records 150,000 to 200,000 clones, 81% being singletons. The sequencing sample was made of peripheral blood. The sequence was obtained from a man between 60 and 75 years old with active or convalescent COVID-19. The chain couples TRBV6-5 to TRBJ2-4; possible D gene TRBD2, 6 bases. The CDR3 spells CASSYSGGNIQYF. CDR3 coding DNA: TGTGCCAGCAGTTACTCCGGGGGAAACATTCAGTACTTC.